This T cell receptor beta chain was obtained from a study of shared clonotypes between healthy human individuals. Overall study findings and caveats: It was observed that 5% to 6% of naive CD4 clonotypes were shared across a handful of donors. The expectation was that sequencing depth would affect clonotype sharing among donors.

Germline V gene sequence: CDR1 MNHEY, CDR2 SVGAGI. V gave up 2 bases and J gave up 3 bases, with 5 bases separating them. The CDR3 is 13 residues long. Of note for this clone: The antigen is not known.

Original handling: Owing to the provision of junction-only sequences devoid of quality scores by immunoSEQ, filtering differed. Method: immunoSEQ multiplex PCR; TCRdb's copy keeps in-frame clones and lacks some. The V and J calls and clone size were taken over from that table, and D and trimming were inferred from the DNA. The sample comprises 1,500,000 or so clones, roughly 96% of which are singletons, and 0.95% to 1.5% rests with the top ten. The study separated CD4+ cells into CD45RA+ naive and CD45RA-negative memory subsets. The genes are TRBV6-5 and TRBJ1-5; D is uncertain. The sequence derives from a man younger than 45 in good health. The sequenced sample consisted of naive CD4+ T cells sorted from blood. As for subset: CD45RA+ positively selected. DNA for the CDR3: TGTGCCAGCAGTTACGAACTCAATCAGCCCCAGCATTTT. Amino acids: CASSYELNQPQHF.